Below, one T cell receptor beta chain is given with its context. The Seattle site enrolled patients during active infection and followed them longitudinally. Trimming cost V 5 bases and J 1 base, with 10 bases left between them. CDR1 and CDR2 (germline): SGHRS, YFSETQ. CDR3 length: 13 amino acids. These data come from a study of blood T cell repertoires in COVID-19. Original data processing: Amplification of reference gene primers was used by the study to estimate nucleated cell counts. The assay was immunoSEQ multiplex PCR, and TCRdb's table has in-frame clones only and misses some. V, J and clone size were drawn from that table, and D and trimming were deduced from the DNA. The sample includes some 180,000 clones, 75% to 85% of them seen just once.

The origin of this receptor is a woman aged 40 to 50 with COVID-19, enrolled during active disease. Input material: peripheral blood. The rearrangement joins TRBV5-1 to TRBJ2-7, with D hard to call. CDR3 nucleotides: TGCGCCAGCAGTTTAACAGATTCCTACGAGCAGTACTTC. Its translation: CASSLTDSYEQYF.